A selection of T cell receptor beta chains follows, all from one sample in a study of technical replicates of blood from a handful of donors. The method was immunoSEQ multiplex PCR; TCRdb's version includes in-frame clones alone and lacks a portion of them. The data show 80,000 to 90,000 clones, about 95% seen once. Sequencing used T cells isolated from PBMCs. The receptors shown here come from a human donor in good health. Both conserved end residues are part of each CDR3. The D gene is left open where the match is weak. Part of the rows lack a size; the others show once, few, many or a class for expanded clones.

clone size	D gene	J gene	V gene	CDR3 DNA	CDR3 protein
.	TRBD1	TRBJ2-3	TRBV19	TGTGCCAGTAGGGGGACAGGAGCCACAGATACGCAGTATTTT	CASRGTGATDTQYF
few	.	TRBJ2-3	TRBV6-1	TGTGCCAGCAGTTCTCGGGAGACAGATACGCAGTATTTT	CASSSRETDTQYF
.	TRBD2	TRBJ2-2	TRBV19	TGTGCCATCCCGGGGGGGCGGACCGGGGAGCTGTTTTTT	CAIPGGRTGELFF
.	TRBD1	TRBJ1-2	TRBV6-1	TGTGCCAGCAGTTTCGGGACAGACTATGGCTACACCTTC	CASSFGTDYGYTF
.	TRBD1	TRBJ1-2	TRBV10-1	TGCGCCAGCAGTCCCGACAGGGTATATGGCTACACCTTC	CASSPDRVYGYTF
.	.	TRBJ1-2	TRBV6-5	TGTGCCAGCAGTTCCCTCTCAGCGAACTATGGCTACACCTTC	CASSSLSANYGYTF
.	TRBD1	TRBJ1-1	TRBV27	TGTGCCAGCAGTTCCCAGGGGGCAGTGAACACTGAAGCTTTCTTT	CASSSQGAVNTEAFF
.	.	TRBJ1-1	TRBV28	TGTGCCAGCAGTTTATCAGGGTCGGGGGTTGAAGCTTTCTTT	CASSLSGSGVEAFF
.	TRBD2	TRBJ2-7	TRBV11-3	TGTGCCAGCAGCTTAGGTTCTGGCGGGGGTGCGTACGAGCAGTACTTC	CASSLGSGGGAYEQYF
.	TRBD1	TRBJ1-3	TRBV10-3	TGTGCCATCAGTGAGCACCGGGACAGGGGCGAATACTCTGGAAACACCATATATTTT	CAISEHRDRGEYSGNTIYF
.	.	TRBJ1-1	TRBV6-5	TGTGCCAGCAGTTACTCGGGCAGCCTTGAAGCTTTCTTT	CASSYSGSLEAFF
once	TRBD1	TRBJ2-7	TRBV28	TGTGCCAGCAGTGGGGTCGGGACAGGGGAGTACGAGCAGTACTTC	CASSGVGTGEYEQYF
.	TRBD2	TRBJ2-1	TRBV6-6	TGTGCCAGCAGTGCCCGGGGGGGCGGCTCCTACAATGAGCAGTTCTTC	CASSARGGGSYNEQFF
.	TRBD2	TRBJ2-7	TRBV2	TGTGCCAGTGGAATCGGGACTAGCGGGATCTACGAGCAGTACTTC	CASGIGTSGIYEQYF
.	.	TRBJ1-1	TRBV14	TGTGCCAGCAGCCAAGATTGGAGGATCACTGAAGCTTTCTTT	CASSQDWRITEAFF
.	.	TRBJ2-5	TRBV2	TGTGCCAGCAGTGGGCAGACCCAGTACTTC	CASSGQTQYF
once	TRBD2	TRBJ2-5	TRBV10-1	TGCGCCAGCAGTCGGTTACTAGCGATGACGGAGACCCAGTACTTC	CASSRLLAMTETQYF
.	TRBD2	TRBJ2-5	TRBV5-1	TGCGCCAGCAGCTTGGATGACTTTCTAGCGGGAGAAGAGACCCAGTACTTC	CASSLDDFLAGEETQYF
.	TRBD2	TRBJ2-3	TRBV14	TGTGCCAGCAGCCCCAGACTAGCGGGAGCGAGGGGCACAGATACGCAGTATTTT	CASSPRLAGARGTDTQYF
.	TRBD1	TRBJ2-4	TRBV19	TGTGCCAGTAGTATAGAGGGAGACAGGGCGAGGGCCAAAAACATTCAGTACTTC	CASSIEGDRARAKNIQYF
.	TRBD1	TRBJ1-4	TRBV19	TGTGCCAGTACTAGGGCAGGGGGGAAGAGGGCAACTAATGAAAAACTGTTTTTT	CASTRAGGKRATNEKLFF
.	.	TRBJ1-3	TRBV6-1	TGTGCCAGCCGAACCGAGGCGGCTTGGAACACCATATATTTT	CASRTEAAWNTIYF
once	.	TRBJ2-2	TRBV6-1	TGTGCCAGCAGTGTCACGTTAGTCACAGGCGGGGAGCTGTTTTTT	CASSVTLVTGGELFF
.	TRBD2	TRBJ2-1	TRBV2	TGTGCCAGCAGGTCTAGCGGGGGAATTAATGAGCAGTTCTTC	CASRSSGGINEQFF
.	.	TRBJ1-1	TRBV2	TGTGCCAGCAGTGTTCGGCGGATGAACACTGAAGCTTTCTTT	CASSVRRMNTEAFF
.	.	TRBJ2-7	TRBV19	TGTGCCAGTAGTAGGGGCGGACAGAGCTACGAGCAGTACTTC	CASSRGGQSYEQYF
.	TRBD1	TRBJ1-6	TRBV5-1	TGCGCCAGCAGCACAACCACAGGGGGCAGGGAGTCACCCCTCCACTTT	CASSTTTGGRESPLHF
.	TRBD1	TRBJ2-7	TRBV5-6	TGTGCCAGCAGCCCAAGGACAGGTTACGAGCAGTACTTC	CASSPRTGYEQYF
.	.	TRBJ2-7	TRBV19	TGTGCCAGTACTTACGGGAAGAACTACGAGCAGTACTTC	CASTYGKNYEQYF
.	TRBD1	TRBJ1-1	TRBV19	TGTGCCAGTAGTATACAGGGGGCCACTGAAGCTTTCTTT	CASSIQGATEAFF
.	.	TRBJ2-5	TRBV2	TGTGCCAGCATTTTCGGGGGCCAAGAGACCCAGTACTTC	CASIFGGQETQYF
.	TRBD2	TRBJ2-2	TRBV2	TGTGCCAGCAGTGAGTTGGGAGCGGGGCCCGGGGAGCTGTTTTTT	CASSELGAGPGELFF
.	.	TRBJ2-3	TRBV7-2	TGTGCCAGCAGCTATCGCCCTGGGCGTACAGATACGCAGTATTTT	CASSYRPGRTDTQYF
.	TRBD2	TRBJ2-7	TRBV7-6	TGTGCCAGCAGCCAACCGCGCGGGACTAGCGGGAAGGGCTACGAGCAGTACTTC	CASSQPRGTSGKGYEQYF
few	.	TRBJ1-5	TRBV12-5	TGTGCTAGTGGTGCGGACGCAGGGCCGGATCAGCCCCAGCATTTT	CASGADAGPDQPQHF
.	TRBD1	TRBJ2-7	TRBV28	TGTGCCAGCAGGGGACAGGGGGCCTTTGAGCAGTACTTC	CASRGQGAFEQYF
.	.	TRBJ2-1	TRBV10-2	TGCGCCAGCAGTGAGTCCCTAGAGTACAATGAGCAGTTCTTC	CASSESLEYNEQFF
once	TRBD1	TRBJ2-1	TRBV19	TGTGCCAGTAGTCCACCAGGGGGTTACAATGAGCAGTTCTTC	CASSPPGGYNEQFF
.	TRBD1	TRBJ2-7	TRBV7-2	TGTGCCAGCAGACAAGGACAGGGGGCCTACGAGCAGTACTTC	CASRQGQGAYEQYF
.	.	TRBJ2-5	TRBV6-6	TGTGCCAGCAGTCCCCCCGGGAGTCGGAAGGAGACCCAGTACTTC	CASSPPGSRKETQYF
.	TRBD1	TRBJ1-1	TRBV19	TGTGCCAGTAGTACGGGACAGACCTATGGGAACACTGAAGCTTTCTTT	CASSTGQTYGNTEAFF